A single TCR beta chain is shown here with its context. The CDR3 is made up of 14 amino acids. Germline-derived CDR1 and CDR2 are LGHDT and YNNKEL (reference sequence). With 3 bases removed from V and 1 base from J, the gap between germline ends came to 7 bases. These data originate in a study of blood T cell repertoires in COVID-19. TCRdb's table, derived via immunoSEQ multiplex PCR, lists solely in-frame clones and lacks some. The repertoire holds 100,000 to 150,000 clones, 65% to 85% seen once, with about 15% in the top ten. The V call is TRBV3-1 (or the pseudogene TRBV3-2), the J call TRBJ1-5; D not certain. Input material: peripheral blood. The TCR originated in a man aged 25 to 45 with COVID-19, enrolled during active disease. CDR3 residues: CASSHTTSNQPQHF. Written as DNA, the CDR3 is TGTGCCAGCAGCCACACTACAAGCAATCAGCCCCAGCATTTT.